The source of this T cell receptor (beta chain) is a study of T cell responses to AZD1222 COVID-19 vaccine. Pooling covered second doses at about 4 or about 12 weeks. This clone was recorded a few times. Antigen specificity is unknown. Findings of the study overall: Repertoires in all cases were sampled only once the peak T cell response had passed. Spike-specific TCR breadth rose after two AZD1222 doses, and depth rose as well. The reported proportion of spike-specific TCRs targeting unmutated variant regions was nearly half.

The ends were cut back, 4 bases at V and 0 bases at J, with 10 bases in the middle. This CDR3 comprises 15 residues. Germline lookup yields CDR1 MNHEY and CDR2 SMNVEV (reference sequence). Clones were read by immunoSEQ multiplex PCR, and TCRdb kept only the in-frame ones, dropping some. The data show 120,000 or so clones, approximately 90% seen once. The origin of this receptor is an adult who received the AZD1222 COVID-19 vaccine. The rearrangement uses TRBV27 and TRBJ1-3; tentatively, D is TRBD1 (6 bases). The material sequenced was peripheral blood, taken 28 days after the second AZD1222 dose. DNA of the CDR3: TGTGCCAGCAGTTCCACAGGGATCTCTGGAAACACCATATATTTT. Encoded protein: CASSSTGISGNTIYF.